These 19 T cell receptor beta chains share one sample of origin, sequenced in a study of cytomegalovirus exposure and HLA in healthy donors. Vbeta (60) and Jbeta (13) primers were used in the PCR. Sequencing was performed with immunoSEQ multiplex PCR; in TCRdb, only in-frame clones are kept and a portion is missing. This sample has about 130,000 clones, with roughly four fifths found just once. Sequencing was carried out using PBMCs. The receptors come from a male donor in good health and CMV-seronegative.

In regard to this clone: This same CDR3 is encoded by further DNA sequences in the sample. This chain connects TRBV9 to TRBJ2-7; 10 bases fit TRBD2. The CDR3 has 17 residues. Germline loops: CDR1 SGDLS, CDR2 YYNGEE. The V segment lost 0 bases and the J segment 1 base; nucleotides outside the gene matches: 7. The CDR3, as DNA: TGTGCCAGCAGCGTAGGAGCGGGAGGGCCCGCGTCCTACGAGCAGTACTTC. Amino acid sequence: CASSVGAGGPASYEQYF.

The chain carries TRBV5-4 and TRBJ2-7, with unresolved D. The CDR3 has 12 residues. Germline-derived CDR1 and CDR2 are SGHNT and YYREEE (reference sequence). The ends were cut back, 1 base at V and 7 bases at J, with 9 bases in the middle. For the CDR3, the DNA is TGTGCCAGCAGCTTGATAGGAGTTGAGCAGTACTTC. Translating gives CASSLIGVEQYF.

The V call is TRBV2, the J call TRBJ2-7; TRBD1 is a possible D gene (5 bases). V was trimmed by 6 bases and J by 0 bases, leaving 9 bases between them. This CDR3 comprises 13 residues. Germline V gene data show CDR1 as SNHLY and CDR2 as FYNNEI. The CDR3 DNA reads TGTGCCAGCAGCTTCAGGGTCTCCTACGAGCAGTACTTC. Its protein is CASSFRVSYEQYF. Based on the CDR3 plus reference TRBV2 and TRBJ2-7, the full variable domain is EPEVTQTPSHQVTQMGQEVILRCVPISNHLYFYWYRQILGQKVEFLVSFYNNEISEKSEIFDDQFSVERPDGSNFTLKIRSTKLEDSAMYFCASSFRVSYEQYFGPGTRLTVT.

The chain links TRBV5-8 to TRBJ2-1; TRBD2 agrees at 9 bases. J gave up 9 bases and V 2 bases, and 9 bases lay outside the gene matches. Germline V CDR1 and CDR2: SGHTS, YDEGEE. The CDR3 is 15 amino acids. CDR3: CASSLLGGRASEQFF. The DNA for the CDR3 is TGTGCCAGCAGCTTACTGGGCGGGAGGGCCTCTGAGCAGTTCTTC.

This clone was detected a few times. The chain carries TRBV6-5 and TRBJ2-7; 13 bases are shared with TRBD2. The length of the CDR3 is 15 residues. Germline V gives CDR1 MNHEY, CDR2 SVGAGI. The V and J ends lost 2 bases and 2 bases, in that order; junction bases with no gene match: 0. CDR3 in amino acids: CASSYTSGGAYEQYF. DNA for the CDR3: TGTGCCAGCAGTTACACTAGCGGGGGGGCCTACGAGCAGTACTTC.

The rearrangement joins TRBV20-1 to TRBJ2-1; TRBD2 agrees at 7 bases. This CDR3 has 11 residues. Germline V gene data show CDR1 as DFQATT and CDR2 as SNEGSKA (reference sequence). V gave up 5 bases and J gave up 10 bases; unmatched junction bases: 5. The CDR3 is CSAWGGLEQFF. The CDR3 coding sequence is TGCAGTGCTTGGGGGGGACTGGAGCAGTTCTTC.

The chain carries TRBV5-1 and TRBJ2-1; weak D call: TRBD2 (5 bases). Germline V gives CDR1 SGHRS, CDR2 YFSETQ. V was clipped by 3 bases and J by 5 bases, with 9 bases between them. The CDR3 totals 13 residues. The CDR3 protein is CASSWVRDNEQFF. CDR3 coding DNA: TGCGCCAGCAGCTGGGTGAGGGACAATGAGCAGTTCTTC.

Here the CDR3 reads CASSPGTGGNQPQHF. The DNA for the CDR3 is TGTGCCAGCAGCCCGGGGACAGGGGGCAATCAGCCCCAGCATTTT. This chain uses TRBV7-2 with TRBJ1-5; TRBD1 matches at 10 bases. Germline CDR1 and CDR2: SGHTA and FQGNSA. V dropped 5 bases and J dropped 2; count of bases not matched to a gene: 3. There are 15 residues in the CDR3.

V is TRBV7-2 and J is TRBJ1-4, with a weak D call TRBD1 (6 bases). The V gene lost 1 base and the J gene lost 5 bases, with 11 bases spanning the gap. The CDR3 has 15 amino acids. Germline CDR1 SGHTA, CDR2 FQGNSA. The CDR3 DNA sequence: TGTGCCAGCAGCTTAGACCAGGGGACAAATGAAAAACTGTTTTTT. The encoded protein is CASSLDQGTNEKLFF.

The rearrangement joins TRBV6-6 to TRBJ2-5, with TRBD2 matching 9 bases. The J call is in doubt because the DNA end fits TRBJ2-7 better. This CDR3 has 15 amino acids. Germline CDR1 and CDR2: MNHNY and SVGAGI (reference sequence). CDR3 sequence: CASSYSWREGDEQYF. CDR3 nucleotide sequence: TGTGCCAGCAGTTACTCTTGGCGGGAGGGAGACGAGCAGTACTTC.

This chain connects TRBV4-3 to TRBJ2-1; 7 nucleotides match TRBD2. There are 17 residues in the CDR3. V gave up 3 bases and J gave up 5 bases; unmatched junction bases: 13. Germline CDR1 is LGHNA and CDR2 is YSLEER. In DNA form, the CDR3 reads TGCGCCAGCAGCCAGACACCCCAAAGCGGGGCTAACAATGAGCAGTTCTTC. Its translation is CASSQTPQSGANNEQFF.

The chain recombines TRBV7-3 with TRBJ1-1; TRBD1 matches at 8 bases. This CDR3 has 13 amino acids. From germline, CDR1 is SGHTA and CDR2 FQGTGA. V lost 6 bases, J lost 4 bases, and 4 bases stayed unmatched. The CDR3 DNA sequence: TGTGCCAGCAGTAGGACAGGGACCACTGAAGCTTTCTTT. Protein: CASSRTGTTEAFF.

The chain is built from TRBV29-1 and TRBJ2-5; 14 nucleotides align to TRBD2. The CDR3 contains 16 residues. The V and J ends lost 4 bases and 3 bases, in that order; junction bases with no gene match: 7. CDR1 SQVTM and CDR2 ANQGSEA come from the germline V gene. CDR3 protein: CSVAGTSGGLKETQYF. The CDR3 DNA sequence: TGCAGCGTTGCAGGGACTAGCGGGGGCCTTAAAGAGACCCAGTACTTC.

The V call is TRBV4-2, the J call TRBJ2-5; 8 nucleotides line up with TRBD2. The better agreement between TRBJ2-7 and the DNA end casts doubt on the J call. The CDR3 is made up of 15 amino acids. Germline CDR1 is LGHNA and CDR2 is YNFKEQ. The CDR3 here is CASSPGLEVNYEQYF. The CDR3 DNA is TGTGCCAGCAGCCCGGGACTAGAGGTAAACTACGAGCAGTACTTC.

V gene TRBV11-2 combines with J gene TRBJ1-4; D gene uncertain. Trimming pared 1 base from V and 8 bases from J, leaving 8 bases between. CDR3 length: 13 amino acids. CDR1 and CDR2 from the germline V gene are SGHAT and FQNNGV. The CDR3 region is CASSLVTEEKLFF. The CDR3 coding sequence is TGTGCCAGCAGCTTAGTCACTGAGGAAAAACTGTTTTTT.

The gene calls are TRBV5-4 and TRBJ2-3; 10 positions agree with TRBD2. The CDR3 runs 15 residues. In germline, CDR1 is SGHNT, CDR2 YYREEE (reference sequence). Trimming cost V 1 base and J 2 bases; bases outside gene matches: 1. CDR3 sequence: CASSLTSGDTDTQYF. The CDR3 DNA sequence: TGTGCCAGCAGCTTGACTAGCGGGGACACAGATACGCAGTATTTT.

The genes are TRBV6-1 and TRBJ2-5, with D tentatively TRBD2 (6 bases). The germline V gene has CDR1 MNHNS and CDR2 SASEGT. V was pared by 6 bases and J by 3 bases, with 8 bases between. This CDR3 is 12 amino acids long. The CDR3 region has the DNA TGTGCCAGCAGGCGGACTAAAGAGACCCAGTACTTC. Its protein product is CASRRTKETQYF.

The J gene is TRBJ2-7, the V gene TRBV6-5; perhaps TRBD1 as D (5 bases). Trimming left V 0 bases short and J 2 bases short, with 14 bases between. The length of the CDR3 is 16 residues. Per germline, CDR1 MNHEY and CDR2 SVGAGI. In DNA form, the CDR3 reads TGTGCCAGCAGTTACTCGAATGGCAGGGTGCCCTACGAGCAGTACTTC. This translates into CASSYSNGRVPYEQYF.

V and J are TRBV10-3 and TRBJ2-7; 12 bases line up with TRBD2. The CDR3 spans 13 residues. The trim removed 10 bases at V and 2 bases at J, leaving 3 bases unmatched. Per germline, CDR1 ENHRY and CDR2 SYGVKD. The CDR3 DNA follows: TGTGCCACTCGACTAGCGGGGGCCTACGAGCAGTACTTC. Its translation: CATRLAGAYEQYF.